What follows is one T cell receptor beta chain and its context. Antigen: not known. The table came from immunoSEQ multiplex PCR; TCRdb's copy has only in-frame clones and leaves some out. Of some 52,000 clones in the sample, less than 90% were seen once. This entry comes from a study of OX40 agonist ivuxolimab in advanced cancers. The timepoints at which blood was sampled were baseline, cycle 4 day 1, and cycle 7 day 1. Study-wide results and limits: Expanded clones were, on average, more numerous in CD8+ T cells than in CD4+.

The sequencing used CD4+ or CD8+ T cells sorted from blood, collected in a trial of the OX40 agonist ivuxolimab. This sequence originates from an adult with an advanced solid tumor such as melanoma, head and neck, liver or kidney cancer.

CDR3 bases: TGTGCCAGCAGTTACCGGACAGGGATGGGAGGAGAGACCCAGTACTTC. Translating it yields CASSYRTGMGGETQYF. This rearrangement joins TRBV6-6 to TRBJ2-5; 8 positions agree with TRBD1. V gave up 2 bases and J gave up 4 bases; unmatched junction bases: 9. This CDR3 comprises 16 residues. Germline values: CDR1 MNHNY, CDR2 SVGAGI (reference sequence).